These T cell receptor beta chains were read from a single sample in a study of beta chain features in type 1 diabetes. Clones were sequenced by immunoSEQ multiplex PCR, and TCRdb holds only the in-frame ones, with some missing. The sample holds over 700,000 clones, roughly 16% seen once. The source material was naive CD4+ T cells from blood. These receptors were collected from a woman under 30 in good health. CDR3s include the opening cysteine and the closing phenylalanine or tryptophan. D genes are given only for firm matches. Rows may omit the clone size; those that give it use once, few, many or a size class.

TRBV6-5	NA	NA	TRBJ1-2	TGTGCCAGCAGGACCCAGTGGGGGAATGGCTACACCTTC	CASRTQWGNGYTF
TRBV7-3	TRBD1	few	TRBJ1-1	TGTGCCAGCAGCGAGCAGGGGACAGCTGAAGCTTTCTTT	CASSEQGTAEAFF
TRBV13	TRBD1	NA	TRBJ2-7	TGTGCCAGCAGCCAGGACAGGGAGGCCGAGCAGTACTTC	CASSQDREAEQYF
TRBV19	NA	NA	TRBJ2-1	TGTGCCAGTAGTATGGGGCAACGGTGGGGGCAGTTCTTC	CASSMGQRWGQFF
TRBV6-1	TRBD2	NA	TRBJ2-5	TGTGCCAGCAGCCGACTAGCTTCGGAGACCCAGTACTTC	CASSRLASETQYF
TRBV7-9	TRBD2	NA	TRBJ2-7	TGTGCCAGCAGCTCCCCGCATCAGATGGGGGGGAGCTCCTACGAGCAGTACTTC	CASSSPHQMGGSSYEQYF
TRBV2	TRBD2	few	TRBJ2-2	TGTGCCAGCAGACGACTAGCGGGAGCGGCATCTGGCACCGGGGAGCTGTTTTTT	CASRRLAGAASGTGELFF
TRBV5-6	NA	few	TRBJ2-6	TGTGCCAGCAGCTTGGGGGGCTTTTCCACTGGGGCCAACGTCCTGACTTTC	CASSLGGFSTGANVLTF
TRBV7-3	NA	NA	TRBJ2-1	TGTGCCAGCAGCTTAACCGGGGGCAATGAGCAGTTCTTC	CASSLTGGNEQFF
TRBV27	NA	few	TRBJ2-5	TGTGCCAGCAAGGGGTCCCCCGACTCGGAAGGCTGGGAGACCCAGTACTTC	CASKGSPDSEGWETQYF
TRBV2	NA	NA	TRBJ2-1	TGTGCCAGTCGCAAGGTTGGCAGGGACAATGAGCAGTTCTTC	CASRKVGRDNEQFF
TRBV5-1	TRBD2	NA	TRBJ2-2	TGCGCCAGCAGCTTAGGACTAGCGGGAGACACCGGGGAGCTGTTTTTT	CASSLGLAGDTGELFF
TRBV28	NA	few	TRBJ1-5	TGTGCCAGCAGACCAGGGTCCGATCAGCCCCAGCATTTT	CASRPGSDQPQHF
TRBV20-1	NA	few	TRBJ2-1	TGCAGTGCAATTGTAAGCAATGAGCAGTTCTTC	CSAIVSNEQFF
TRBV7-2	TRBD1	NA	TRBJ1-2	TGTGCCAGCAGACTCCGGACAGGGAAGACCTATGGCTACACCTTC	CASRLRTGKTYGYTF
TRBV27	NA	NA	TRBJ1-6	TGTGCCAGTAACAAAGAGGGGGATTTGAATAATTCACCCCTCCACTTT	CASNKEGDLNNSPLHF
TRBV28	NA	NA	TRBJ2-1	TGTGCCAGCAGCCGGGGAGGGGCAGGGGGTGAGCAGTTCTTC	CASSRGGAGGEQFF
TRBV5-4	NA	NA	TRBJ2-2	TGTGCCAGCAGCTTGGACCTAAAGCCGAACACCGGGGAGCTGTTTTTT	CASSLDLKPNTGELFF
TRBV2	NA	few	TRBJ2-1	TGTGCCAGCCAATCAGGGTTCTTC	CASQSGFF
TRBV7-9	TRBD2	NA	TRBJ2-5	TGTGCCAGCAGCGGGACTAGCGGGAGAGTAGCGAGTGAGCAGTACTTC	CASSGTSGRVASEQYF
TRBV2	NA	few	TRBJ2-1	TGTGCCAGCAAAGTGGCTTTATCGAATGAGCAGTTCTTC	CASKVALSNEQFF
TRBV10-3	NA	NA	TRBJ2-1	TGTGCCATCAGGGCTAGCAGCCTAGGAAAGCCATACAATGAGCAGTTCTTC	CAIRASSLGKPYNEQFF
TRBV18	TRBD1	NA	TRBJ1-5	TGTGCCAGCTCACAGGGTGACAGGGTCCTCAATCAGCCCCAGCATTTT	CASSQGDRVLNQPQHF
TRBV19	NA	few	TRBJ2-7	TGTGCCAGTAGTATGGGGCGGACCTACGAGCAGTACTTC	CASSMGRTYEQYF
TRBV29-1	NA	NA	TRBJ1-1	TGCAGCGTTGAAGAAGGAGGGGGATCGGCTTTCTTT	CSVEEGGGSAFF
TRBV5-1	NA	NA	TRBJ2-5	TGCGCCAGCAGCTTCGGGGGACAAGAGACCCAGTACTTC	CASSFGGQETQYF
TRBV7-8	NA	NA	TRBJ1-4	TGTGCCAGCAGCTTACCAGGCGCAGGTTATGAAAAACTGTTTTTT	CASSLPGAGYEKLFF
TRBV6-5	TRBD2	NA	TRBJ2-5	TGTGCCAGCAGTTCTCGCCGGGAGGTCCAAGAGACCCAGTACTTC	CASSSRREVQETQYF
TRBV15	NA	NA	TRBJ2-7	TGTGCCACCAGCAGAGGAGGACAGCTTTCCTCCTACGAGCAGTACTTC	CATSRGGQLSSYEQYF
TRBV9	NA	few	TRBJ2-1	TGTGCCAGCAGCGTCAATATGGGCTACAATGAGCAGTTCTTC	CASSVNMGYNEQFF
TRBV21-1	NA	few	TRBJ2-1	TGTGCCAGCAGCAGCCGGGTCTCCTACAATGAGCAGTTCTTC	CASSSRVSYNEQFF
TRBV7-9	NA	NA	TRBJ1-1	TGTGCCAGCATGATAGGAAGCATGAACACTGAAGCTTTCTTT	CASMIGSMNTEAFF
TRBV5-1	NA	few	TRBJ2-3	TGCGCCAGCAGCCGAGGCCCAGGAAGAACCACAGATACGCAGTATTTT	CASSRGPGRTTDTQYF
TRBV5-6	NA	NA	TRBJ2-4	TGTGCCAGCAGCTTATCGGTGGGTCACATTCAGTACTTC	CASSLSVGHIQYF
TRBV5-4	NA	NA	TRBJ2-1	TGTGCCAGCAGCGAGCGGCCTCCCACTACTTACAATGAGCAGTTCTTC	CASSERPPTTYNEQFF
TRBV19	TRBD1	NA	TRBJ2-1	TGTGCCAGTAGTATACCAGGGGGCGTATACAATGAGCAGTTCTTC	CASSIPGGVYNEQFF
TRBV27	NA	NA	TRBJ2-2	TGTGCCAGCAGTTTCGGTTCGTACCCCGGGGAGCTGTTTTTT	CASSFGSYPGELFF
TRBV6-5	NA	NA	TRBJ2-2	TGTGCCAGCAGTTACTCGAGGGGGGGAACCACCGGGGAGCTGTTTTTT	CASSYSRGGTTGELFF
TRBV5-4	NA	NA	TRBJ2-3	TGTGCCAGCAGCTTGGGGGCCAACACAGATACGCAGTATTTT	CASSLGANTDTQYF